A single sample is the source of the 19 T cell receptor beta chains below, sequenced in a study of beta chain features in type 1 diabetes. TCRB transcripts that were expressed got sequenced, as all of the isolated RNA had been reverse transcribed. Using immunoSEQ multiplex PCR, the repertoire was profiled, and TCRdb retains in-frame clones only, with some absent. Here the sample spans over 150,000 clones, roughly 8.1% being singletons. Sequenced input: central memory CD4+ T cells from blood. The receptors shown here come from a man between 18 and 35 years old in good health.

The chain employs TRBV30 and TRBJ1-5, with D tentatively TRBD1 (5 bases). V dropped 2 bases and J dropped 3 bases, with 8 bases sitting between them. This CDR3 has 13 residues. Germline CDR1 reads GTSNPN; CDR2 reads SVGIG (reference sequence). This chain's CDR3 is CAWSKQVNQPQHF. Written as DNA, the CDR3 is TGTGCCTGGAGTAAACAGGTCAATCAGCCCCAGCATTTT.

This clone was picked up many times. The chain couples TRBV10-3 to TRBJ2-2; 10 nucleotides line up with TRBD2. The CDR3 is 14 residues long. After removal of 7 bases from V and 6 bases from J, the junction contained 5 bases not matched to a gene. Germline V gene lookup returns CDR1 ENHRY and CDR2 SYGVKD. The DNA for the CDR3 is TGTGCCATCACCGGGACTAGCGTACCCGGGGAGCTGTTTTTT. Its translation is CAITGTSVPGELFF.

This chain's CDR3 is CASSKEGGGEAFF. The CDR3 DNA sequence: TGTGCCAGCAGCAAAGAGGGCGGAGGTGAAGCTTTCTTT. The chain carries TRBV21-1 and TRBJ1-1. TRBV21-1 is reported as a pseudogene. The length of the CDR3 is 13 residues.

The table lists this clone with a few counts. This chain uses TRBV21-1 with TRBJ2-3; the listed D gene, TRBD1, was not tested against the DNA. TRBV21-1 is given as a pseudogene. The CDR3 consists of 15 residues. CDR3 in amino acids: CASSKGRQGRSTQYF. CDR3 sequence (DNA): TGTGCCAGCAGCAAAGGGAGACAGGGGAGAAGTACGCAGTATTTT.

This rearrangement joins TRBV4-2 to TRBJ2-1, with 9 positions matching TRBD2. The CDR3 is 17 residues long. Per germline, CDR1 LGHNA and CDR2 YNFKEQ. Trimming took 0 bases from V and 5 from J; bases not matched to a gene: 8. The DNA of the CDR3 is TGTGCCAGCAGCCAAGATGGTGGCGGGGGGGCCAACAATGAGCAGTTCTTC. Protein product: CASSQDGGGGANNEQFF.

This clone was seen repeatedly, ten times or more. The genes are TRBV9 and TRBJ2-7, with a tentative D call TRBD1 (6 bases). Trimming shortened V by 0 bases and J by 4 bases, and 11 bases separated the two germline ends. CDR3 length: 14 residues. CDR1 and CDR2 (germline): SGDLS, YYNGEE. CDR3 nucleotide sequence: TGTGCCAGCAGCGTAGGTGGGGGCCAGTACGAGCAGTACTTC. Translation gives CASSVGGGQYEQYF.

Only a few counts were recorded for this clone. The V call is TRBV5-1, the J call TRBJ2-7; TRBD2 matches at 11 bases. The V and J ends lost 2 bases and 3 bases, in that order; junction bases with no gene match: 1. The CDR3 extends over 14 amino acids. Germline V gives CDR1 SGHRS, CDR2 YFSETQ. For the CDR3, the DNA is TGCGCCAGCAGCTTTGGACTAGCGGGCTACGAGCAGTACTTC. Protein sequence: CASSFGLAGYEQYF.

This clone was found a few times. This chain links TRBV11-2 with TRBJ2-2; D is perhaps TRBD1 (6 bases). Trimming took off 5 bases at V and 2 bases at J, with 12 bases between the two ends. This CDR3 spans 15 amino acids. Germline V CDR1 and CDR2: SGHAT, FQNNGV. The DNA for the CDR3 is TGTGCCAGCAGCCGTCAACAGGGAAACACCGGGGAGCTGTTTTTT. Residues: CASSRQQGNTGELFF.

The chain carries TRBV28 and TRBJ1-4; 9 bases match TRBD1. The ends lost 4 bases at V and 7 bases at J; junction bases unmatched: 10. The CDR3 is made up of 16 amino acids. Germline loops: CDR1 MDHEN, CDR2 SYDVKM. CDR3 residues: CASSSSQGAPGEKLFF. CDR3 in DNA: TGTGCCAGCAGTTCATCACAGGGGGCGCCGGGTGAAAAACTGTTTTTT.

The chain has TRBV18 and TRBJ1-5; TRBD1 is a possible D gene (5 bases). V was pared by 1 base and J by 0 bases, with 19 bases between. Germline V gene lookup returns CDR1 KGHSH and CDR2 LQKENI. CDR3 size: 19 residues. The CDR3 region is CASSPRGSGGVDSNQPQHF. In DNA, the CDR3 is TGTGCCAGCTCACCACGAGGCTCGGGGGGGGTTGATAGCAATCAGCCCCAGCATTTT.

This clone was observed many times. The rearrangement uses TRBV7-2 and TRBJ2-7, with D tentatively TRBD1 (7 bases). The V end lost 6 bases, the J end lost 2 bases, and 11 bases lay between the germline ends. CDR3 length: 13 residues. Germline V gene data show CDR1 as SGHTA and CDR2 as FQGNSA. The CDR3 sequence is CASRGGTAYEQYF. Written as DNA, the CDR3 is TGTGCCAGCAGAGGCGGGACAGCCTACGAGCAGTACTTC.

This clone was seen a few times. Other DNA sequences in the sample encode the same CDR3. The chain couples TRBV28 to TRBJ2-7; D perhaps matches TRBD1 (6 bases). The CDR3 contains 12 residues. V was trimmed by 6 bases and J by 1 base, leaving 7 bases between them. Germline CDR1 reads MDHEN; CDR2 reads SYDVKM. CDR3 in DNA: TGTGCCAGCAGCCAGGGGTCCTACGAGCAGTACTTC. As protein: CASSQGSYEQYF.

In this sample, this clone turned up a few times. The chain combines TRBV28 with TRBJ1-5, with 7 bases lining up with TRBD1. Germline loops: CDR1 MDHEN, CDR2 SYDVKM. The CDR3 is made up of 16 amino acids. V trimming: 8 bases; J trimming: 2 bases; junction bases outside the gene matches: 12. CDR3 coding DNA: TGTGCCAGCCGACCGGGAGGGGGCGTCGGCAATCAGCCCCAGCATTTT. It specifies CASRPGGGVGNQPQHF.

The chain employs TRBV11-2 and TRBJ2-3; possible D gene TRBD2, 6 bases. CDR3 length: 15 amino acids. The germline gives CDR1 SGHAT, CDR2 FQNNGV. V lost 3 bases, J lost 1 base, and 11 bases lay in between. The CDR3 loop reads CASSFLEGRTDTQYF. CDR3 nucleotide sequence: TGTGCCAGCAGCTTCCTGGAGGGGCGCACAGATACGCAGTATTTT.

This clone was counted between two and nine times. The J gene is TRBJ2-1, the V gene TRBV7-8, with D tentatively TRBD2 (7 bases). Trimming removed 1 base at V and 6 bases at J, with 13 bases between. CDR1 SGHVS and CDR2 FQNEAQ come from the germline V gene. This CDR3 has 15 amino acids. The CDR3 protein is CASSLVGGAPNEQFF. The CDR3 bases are TGTGCCAGCAGCTTAGTGGGGGGGGCCCCCAATGAGCAGTTCTTC.

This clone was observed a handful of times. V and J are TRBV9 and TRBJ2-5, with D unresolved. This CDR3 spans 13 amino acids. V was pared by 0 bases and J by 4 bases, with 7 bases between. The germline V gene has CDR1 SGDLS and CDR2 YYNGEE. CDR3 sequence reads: CASSVGFGETQYF. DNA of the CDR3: TGTGCCAGCAGCGTAGGATTCGGAGAGACCCAGTACTTC.

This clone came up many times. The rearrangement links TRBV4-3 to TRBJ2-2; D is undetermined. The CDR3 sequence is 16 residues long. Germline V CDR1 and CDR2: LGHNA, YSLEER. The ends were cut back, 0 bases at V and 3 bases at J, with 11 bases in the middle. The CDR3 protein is CASSQEKAWDTGELFF. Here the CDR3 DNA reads TGCGCCAGCAGCCAAGAGAAAGCGTGGGACACCGGGGAGCTGTTTTTT.

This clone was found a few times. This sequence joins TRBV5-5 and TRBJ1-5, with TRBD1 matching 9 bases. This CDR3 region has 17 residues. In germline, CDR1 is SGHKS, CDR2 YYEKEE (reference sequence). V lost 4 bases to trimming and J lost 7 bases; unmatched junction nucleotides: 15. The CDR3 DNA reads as TGTGCCAGCAGCCCCCGCGGGGAACAGGGGGCGCGACAGCCCCAGCATTTT. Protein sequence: CASSPRGEQGARQPQHF.

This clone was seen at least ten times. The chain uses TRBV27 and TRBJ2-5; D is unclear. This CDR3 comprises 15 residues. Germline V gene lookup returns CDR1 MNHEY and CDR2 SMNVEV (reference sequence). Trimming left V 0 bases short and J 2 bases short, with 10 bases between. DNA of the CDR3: TGTGCCAGCAGTTTATCATGGGCACAACAAGAGACCCAGTACTTC. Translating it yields CASSLSWAQQETQYF.